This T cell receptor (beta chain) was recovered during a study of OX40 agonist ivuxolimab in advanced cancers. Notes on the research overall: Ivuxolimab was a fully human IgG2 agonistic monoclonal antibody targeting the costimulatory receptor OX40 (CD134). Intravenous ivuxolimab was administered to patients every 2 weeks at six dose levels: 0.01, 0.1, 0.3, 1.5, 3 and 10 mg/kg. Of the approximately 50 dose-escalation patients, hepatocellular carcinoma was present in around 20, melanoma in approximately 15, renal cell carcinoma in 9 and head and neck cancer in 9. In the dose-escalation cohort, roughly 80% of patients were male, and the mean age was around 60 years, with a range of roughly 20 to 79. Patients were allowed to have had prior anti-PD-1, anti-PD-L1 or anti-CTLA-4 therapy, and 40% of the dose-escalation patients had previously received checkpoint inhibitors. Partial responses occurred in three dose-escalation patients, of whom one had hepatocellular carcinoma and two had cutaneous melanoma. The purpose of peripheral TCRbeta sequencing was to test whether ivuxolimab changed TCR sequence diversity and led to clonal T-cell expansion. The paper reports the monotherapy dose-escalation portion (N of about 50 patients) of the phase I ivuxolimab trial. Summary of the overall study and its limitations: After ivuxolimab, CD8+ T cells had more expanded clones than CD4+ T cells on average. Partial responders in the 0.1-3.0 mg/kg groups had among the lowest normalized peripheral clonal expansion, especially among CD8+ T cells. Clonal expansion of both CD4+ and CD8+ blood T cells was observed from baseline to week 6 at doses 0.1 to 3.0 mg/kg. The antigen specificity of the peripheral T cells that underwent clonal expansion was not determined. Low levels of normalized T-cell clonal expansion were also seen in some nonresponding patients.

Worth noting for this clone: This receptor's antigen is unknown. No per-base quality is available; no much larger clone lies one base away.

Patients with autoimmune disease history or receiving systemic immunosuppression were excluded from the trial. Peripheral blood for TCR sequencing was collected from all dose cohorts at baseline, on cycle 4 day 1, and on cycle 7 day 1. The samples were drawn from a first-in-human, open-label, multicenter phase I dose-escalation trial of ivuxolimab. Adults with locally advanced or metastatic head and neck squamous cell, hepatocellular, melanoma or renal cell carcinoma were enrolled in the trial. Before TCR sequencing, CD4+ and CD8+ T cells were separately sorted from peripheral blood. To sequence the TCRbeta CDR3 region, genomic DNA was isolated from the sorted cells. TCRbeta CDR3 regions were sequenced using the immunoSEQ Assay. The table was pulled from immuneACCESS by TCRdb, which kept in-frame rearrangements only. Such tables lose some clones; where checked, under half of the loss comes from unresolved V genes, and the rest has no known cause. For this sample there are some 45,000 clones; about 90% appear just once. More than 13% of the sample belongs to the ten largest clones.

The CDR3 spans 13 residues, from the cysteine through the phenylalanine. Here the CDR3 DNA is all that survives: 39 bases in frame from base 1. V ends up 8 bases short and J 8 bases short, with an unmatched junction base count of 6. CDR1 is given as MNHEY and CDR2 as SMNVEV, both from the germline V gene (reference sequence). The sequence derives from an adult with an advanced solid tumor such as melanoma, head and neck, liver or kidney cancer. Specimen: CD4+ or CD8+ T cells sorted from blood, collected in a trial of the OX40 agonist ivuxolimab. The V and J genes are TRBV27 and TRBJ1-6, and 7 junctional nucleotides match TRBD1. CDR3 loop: CASAAGGYSPLHF. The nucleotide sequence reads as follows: TGTGCCAGCGCGGCAGGGGGTTATTCACCCCTCCACTTT.